A selection of T cell receptor beta chains follows, all from one sample in a study of beta chain features in type 1 diabetes. Measured with immunoSEQ multiplex PCR; TCRdb has only the in-frame clones, and not every one. Among about 130,000 clones, around a tenth were seen once, and the ten largest hold about 0.61%. Specimen: central memory CD4+ T cells from blood. Receptors originate from a man younger than 35 in good health. CDR3s include the opening cysteine and the closing phenylalanine or tryptophan. D genes are given only for firm matches. For some rows the clone size is stated as once, few or many, or as a class when expanded; others skip it.

V	D	J	size	DNA	CDR3
TRBV2	TRBD2	TRBJ2-3	NA	TGTGCCAGCAGTGAATCGCCTAGCGGGGGCGCAGATACGCAGTATTTT	CASSESPSGGADTQYF
TRBV9	NA	TRBJ1-1	few	TGTGCCAGCAGCGTAGCTCTGGGGGGGCAGAACACTGAAGCTTTCTTT	CASSVALGGQNTEAFF
TRBV18	NA	TRBJ2-3	few	TGTGCCAGCGCCGCCGGGACTCACGCAGATACGCAGTATTTT	CASAAGTHADTQYF
TRBV9	NA	TRBJ2-1	few	TGTGCCAGCAGCGGCGGAAGAAACTCCTACAATGAGCAGTTCTTC	CASSGGRNSYNEQFF
TRBV30	TRBD2	TRBJ2-5	many	TGTGCCTGCCAGCGGGGGCGACAAGAGACCCAGTACTTC	CACQRGRQETQYF
TRBV10-1	NA	TRBJ2-1	NA	TGCGCCAGCAGTGAGGACGGAGCCAATGAGCAGTTCTTC	CASSEDGANEQFF
TRBV6-5	NA	TRBJ2-7	few	TGTGCCAGCAGTTACTCGGCAGGGCGGTCGGTCTACGAGCAGTACTTC	CASSYSAGRSVYEQYF
TRBV5-1	NA	TRBJ2-3	few	TGCGCCAGCAGCCATGGGCAGTTTGAAGATACGCAGTATTTT	CASSHGQFEDTQYF
TRBV7-2	NA	TRBJ2-1	few	TGTGCCAGCAGCGCGCGACTCGGATACAATGAGCAGTTCTTC	CASSARLGYNEQFF
TRBV2	TRBD1	TRBJ1-6	few	TGTGCCAGCAGTGAGTCAGGGGGCTATAATTCACCCCTCCACTTT	CASSESGGYNSPLHF
TRBV7-9	NA	TRBJ1-4	NA	TGTGCCAGCAGCTTTCAGGGTGAAAAACTGTTTTTT	CASSFQGEKLFF
TRBV5-1	NA	TRBJ2-3	many	TGCGCCAGCAGGGAGGGAAGGAGCACAGATACGCAGTATTTT	CASREGRSTDTQYF
TRBV2	TRBD2	TRBJ2-3	NA	TGTGCCAGCAGTGAAGTGTCTAGCGGAAGCACAGATACGCAGTATTTT	CASSEVSSGSTDTQYF
TRBV9	NA	TRBJ1-5	NA	TGTGCCAGCAGCGCGGGATCGGACCAGCCCCAGCATTTT	CASSAGSDQPQHF
TRBV10-1	TRBD2	TRBJ2-5	NA	TGCGCCAGCAGTACAGGACTAGCGGGGGAACAGACCCAGTACTTC	CASSTGLAGEQTQYF
TRBV5-1	TRBD2	TRBJ2-1	NA	TGCGCCAGCAGCGCACTAGCGGGGGGTTCCAATGAGCAGTTCTTC	CASSALAGGSNEQFF
TRBV6-1	NA	TRBJ1-1	few	TGTGCCAGCAGACATAACCTTGAAGCTGAAGCTTTCTTT	CASRHNLEAEAFF
TRBV9	NA	TRBJ2-7	NA	TGTGCCAGCAGCCAGGTGGGGGCAGGGTACGAGCAGTACTTC	CASSQVGAGYEQYF
TRBV30	NA	TRBJ2-4	few	TGTGCCTGGACAACTGTAGCCAAAAACATTCAGTACTTC	CAWTTVAKNIQYF
TRBV6-5	NA	TRBJ2-7	few	TGTGCCAGCAGTTTTTCGACGACAGGAACCTACGAGCAGTACTTC	CASSFSTTGTYEQYF
TRBV7-2	TRBD1	TRBJ1-2	few	TGTGCCAGCAGCCTTGGGGTGGGGGGACAGAACTATGGCTACACCTTC	CASSLGVGGQNYGYTF
TRBV6-6	TRBD1	TRBJ2-1	NA	TGTGCCAGCAGTTACGGGGACAGACTAAATGAGCAGTTCTTC	CASSYGDRLNEQFF
TRBV4-3	NA	TRBJ2-3	few	TGCGCCAGCAGCCAAGCTTCTAGTGTTGATACGCAGTATTTT	CASSQASSVDTQYF
TRBV5-6	TRBD2	TRBJ2-2	NA	TGTGCCAGCAGCGTATTTCAGCGGGGGGCATACACCGGGGAGCTGTTTTTT	CASSVFQRGAYTGELFF
TRBV7-2	TRBD2	TRBJ2-7	few	TGTGCCAGCAGCATGCTGGGGGGCGGGGGGAGCTCCTACGAGCAGTACTTC	CASSMLGGGGSSYEQYF
TRBV9	NA	TRBJ1-3	NA	TGTGCCAGCAGCGTAGCTAGCACAGGGCGAGGAAACACCATATATTTT	CASSVASTGRGNTIYF
TRBV6-6	NA	TRBJ1-4	many	TGTGCCAGCAGGGATGGGCCTAATGAAAAACTGTTTTTT	CASRDGPNEKLFF
TRBV28	NA	TRBJ1-2	few	TGTGCCAGCGGGCTTCCCATTCGTAGGGGCTACACCTTC	CASGLPIRRGYTF
TRBV4-1	TRBD2	TRBJ2-3	few	TGCGCCAGCAGCCAGGGATCTTCCGGCTCGACGGGGGGAGATACGCAGTATTTT	CASSQGSSGSTGGDTQYF
TRBV7-2	TRBD1	TRBJ2-7	few	TGTGCCAGCAGCTGGGGACAGGGAAACTACGAGCAGTACTTC	CASSWGQGNYEQYF
TRBV6-5	TRBD1	TRBJ2-5	few	TGTGCCAGCAGTTTCCGGGACAGGGGTCGAGAGACCCAGTACTTC	CASSFRDRGRETQYF
TRBV18	NA	TRBJ2-3	NA	TGTGCCAGCTCACTTCCCACTCTAACAGATACGCAGTATTTT	CASSLPTLTDTQYF
TRBV5-1	NA	TRBJ2-3	NA	TGCGCCTCGTGCAGGGAAACAGATACGCAGTATTTT	CASCRETDTQYF
TRBV7-9	TRBD1	TRBJ2-1	NA	TGTGCCAGCAGCGCGGGACAGGGGTCCTACAATGAGCAGTTCTTC	CASSAGQGSYNEQFF
TRBV5-6	NA	TRBJ1-6	NA	TGTGCCAGCAGCTTGGATGGGGGGAACTCACCCCTCCACTTT	CASSLDGGNSPLHF
TRBV28	TRBD1	TRBJ2-2	few	TGTGCCAGCAGTGAGACCAGGGGGCCTGGCACCGGGGAGCTGTTTTTT	CASSETRGPGTGELFF
TRBV5-1	TRBD1	TRBJ2-7	few	TGCGCCAGCAGCTTGGATGCCGGGACAGGGGGCTCCTACGAGCAGTACTTC	CASSLDAGTGGSYEQYF
TRBV4-1	TRBD1	TRBJ1-2	NA	TGCGCCAGCAGTAGGGACAGGGGCTACACCTTC	CASSRDRGYTF
TRBV6-6	TRBD1	TRBJ1-4	NA	TGTGCCAGCCAAAAACAGGGGGGTGAAAAACTGTTTTTT	CASQKQGGEKLFF
TRBV30	TRBD1	TRBJ2-7	NA	TGTGCCTGGAGTGTAGGAGGAACAGGGGCTAGCTCCTACGAGCAGTACTTC	CAWSVGGTGASSYEQYF
TRBV7-2	TRBD2	TRBJ2-5	few	TGTGCCAGCAGCACCAGACTAGCGGGAGGGGAGACCCAGTACTTC	CASSTRLAGGETQYF
TRBV30	TRBD1	TRBJ1-6	NA	TGTGCCTGGAGTGTAACGGGACAGGGGGTTAGGGCACCCCTCCACTTT	CAWSVTGQGVRAPLHF
TRBV28	TRBD1	TRBJ1-5	NA	TGTGCCAGCACGTCAGGGGGTATGAGCAATCAGCCCCAGCATTTT	CASTSGGMSNQPQHF
TRBV4-1	TRBD1	TRBJ1-6	few	TGCGCCAGCAGCCTCCGGGACAGTAATTCACCCCTCCACTTT	CASSLRDSNSPLHF
TRBV25-1	NA	TRBJ2-2	NA	TGTGCCAGCAGTGATTTTAAGGGCAGGGCCGGCGAGGAGCTGTTTTTT	CASSDFKGRAGEELFF
TRBV5-4	TRBD2	TRBJ2-1	few	TGTGCCAGCAGTGCCTCGGGCCCCCTAGCGGGGAGGTACAATGAGCAGTTCTTC	CASSASGPLAGRYNEQFF
TRBV6-5	TRBD1	TRBJ1-5	NA	TGTGCCAGCAGCCAGGGGGCCGACAATCAGCCCCAGCATTTT	CASSQGADNQPQHF
TRBV7-9	TRBD1	TRBJ2-7	few	TGTGCCAGCAGCTTAGTGTCAGGGGGAGCCTACGAGCAGTACTTC	CASSLVSGGAYEQYF